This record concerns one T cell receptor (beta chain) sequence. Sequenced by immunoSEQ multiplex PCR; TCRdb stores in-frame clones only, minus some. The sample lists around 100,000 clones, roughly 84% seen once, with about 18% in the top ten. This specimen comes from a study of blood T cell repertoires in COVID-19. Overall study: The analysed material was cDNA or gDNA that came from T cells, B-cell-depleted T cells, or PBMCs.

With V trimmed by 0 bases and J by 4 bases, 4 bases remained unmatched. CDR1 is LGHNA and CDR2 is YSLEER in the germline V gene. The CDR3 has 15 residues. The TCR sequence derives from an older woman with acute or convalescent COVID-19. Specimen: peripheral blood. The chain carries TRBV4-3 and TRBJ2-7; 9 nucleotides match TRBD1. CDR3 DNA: TGCGCCAGCAGCCAAGAGTACAGGGGGCTTTACGAGCAGTACTTC. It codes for CASSQEYRGLYEQYF.